This is a list of T cell receptor beta chains from one sample in a study of T-cell reconstitution after alpha-beta-depleted transplantation in children. TCRdb analysed the PCR reads with MiXCR anew, one entry per CDR3 protein. The top ten clones hold under 5.5% of a sample with about 250,000 distinct CDR3 sequences, roughly a quarter of them seen once. Source: PBMCs, mostly from graft donor cells, taken 360 days after TCRalphabeta/CD19-depleted stem cell transplant. These receptors came from a female patient between 2 and 15 years old who had a stem cell transplant for congenital amegakaryocytic thrombocytopenia, so the T cells may come from the graft donor. Each CDR3 is given with its conserved first and last residue. A D gene is named only where the DNA matches it firmly. Expanded clones are given a class, and other clones once, few, many or no size at all.

abundance	v_gene	j_gene	d_gene	CDR3aa	CDR3nt
many	TRBV29-1	TRBJ1-5	.	CSVGDGHPTSNQPQHF	TGCAGCGTTGGGGACGGCCACCCTACTAGCAATCAGCCCCAGCATTTT
many	TRBV20-1	TRBJ2-2	.	CSARTENTGELFF	TGCAGTGCTAGAACTGAGAACACCGGGGAGCTGTTTTTT
.	TRBV29-1	TRBJ2-1	TRBD2	CSSKRTSGRVNEQFF	TGCAGCTCCAAAAGGACTAGCGGGAGGGTCAATGAGCAGTTCTTC
few	TRBV29-1	TRBJ1-2	.	CSVEGDTANYGYTF	TGCAGCGTTGAAGGGGACACAGCTAACTATGGCTACACCTTC
.	TRBV9	TRBJ2-3	TRBD2	CASSGRPLAGGANTQYF	TGTGCCAGCAGCGGTCGTCCGCTAGCGGGAGGTGCCAATACGCAGTATTTT
.	TRBV20-1	TRBJ2-7	.	CSAYDPTLPYEQYF	TGCAGTGCTTACGACCCAACCCTCCCCTACGAGCAGTACTTC
.	TRBV20-1	TRBJ2-5	.	CSASGLGSKETQYF	TGCAGTGCTAGCGGTTTAGGGTCCAAAGAGACCCAGTACTTC
.	TRBV12-5	TRBJ2-5	.	CASGFNEETQYF	TGTGCTAGTGGTTTCAACGAGGAGACCCAGTACTTC
many	TRBV12-3/TRBV12-4	TRBJ2-2	.	CASSYKSGELFF	TGTGCCAGCAGTTATAAATCCGGGGAGCTGTTTTTT
.	TRBV4-2	TRBJ2-1	TRBD2	CASSPNLFSGRGANEQFF	TGTGCCAGCAGCCCAAATCTATTTAGCGGGAGAGGGGCTAATGAGCAGTTCTTC
few	TRBV24-1	TRBJ2-1	TRBD2	CATSAGAGGYYNEQFF	TGTGCCACCAGCGCAGGGGCGGGGGGGTACTACAATGAGCAGTTCTTC
few	TRBV15	TRBJ2-3	TRBD2	CATSSGGGTDTQYF	TGTGCCACCAGCAGCGGGGGGGGTACAGATACGCAGTATTTT
.	TRBV19	TRBJ1-5	.	CASSIGPGSINQPQHF	TGTGCCAGTAGTATTGGTCCAGGTTCCATCAATCAGCCCCAGCATTTT
few	TRBV25-1	TRBJ1-2	.	CASSEGGIYGYTF	TGTGCCAGCAGTGAAGGCGGAATCTATGGCTACACCTTC
many	TRBV19	TRBJ2-1	TRBD2	CASSMRSERDGQFF	TGTGCCAGTAGTATGCGGTCGGAGCGGGATGGGCAGTTCTTC
few	TRBV6-2/TRBV6-3	TRBJ2-1	TRBD2	CASSYLLGLAGASSYNEQFF	TGTGCCAGCAGTTACCTCCTTGGACTAGCGGGAGCTAGCTCCTACAATGAGCAGTTCTTC
few	TRBV9	TRBJ2-1	TRBD1	CASSVVGTDYNEQFF	TGTGCCAGCAGCGTAGTCGGGACAGACTACAATGAGCAGTTCTTC
few	TRBV11-2	TRBJ2-4	.	CASSLGWTTMDIQYF	TGTGCCAGCAGCTTAGGGTGGACAACGATGGACATTCAGTACTTC
.	TRBV12-3/TRBV12-4	TRBJ2-3	TRBD1	CASSSDNLDRTDTQYF	TGTGCCAGCAGCTCAGACAACTTGGACAGGACAGATACGCAGTATTTT
many	TRBV28	TRBJ2-7	.	CASSLQGGQQYF	TGTGCCAGCAGTTTACAGGGGGGTCAGCAGTACTTC
.	TRBV6-5	TRBJ2-1	TRBD1	CASSYLRTGGYNEQFF	TGTGCCAGCAGTTACCTTCGGACAGGCGGCTACAATGAGCAGTTCTTC
few	TRBV20-1	TRBJ2-5	.	CSAVEWAGEETQYF	TGCAGTGCCGTTGAGTGGGCAGGGGAAGAGACCCAGTACTTC
.	TRBV5-1	TRBJ2-3	.	CASSPPVVGTPRSSQYF	TGCGCCAGCAGCCCCCCGGTTGTAGGGACCCCGCGAAGCTCGCAGTATTTT
few	TRBV6-1	TRBJ1-5	.	CASSLSQYSNQPQHF	TGTGCCAGCAGTCTCTCCCAGTATAGCAATCAGCCCCAGCATTTT
many	TRBV28	TRBJ1-5	TRBD1	CATGGRDSGNQPQHF	TGTGCCACAGGGGGAAGGGACTCGGGCAATCAGCCCCAGCATTTT
.	TRBV12-3/TRBV12-4	TRBJ1-2	TRBD1	CASRADRAYGYTF	TGTGCCAGCAGAGCGGACAGGGCCTATGGCTACACCTTC